The 16 T cell receptor beta chains presented below share a single source sample, sequenced in a study of Ad26.COV2.S vaccination and SARS-CoV-2 variants. Generated by immunoSEQ multiplex PCR, the TCRdb table keeps only in-frame clones and is missing some. The sample contains just over 350,000 clones, roughly nine tenths of which appear only once. This specimen was peripheral blood, taken after recovery from COVID-19. The receptors stem from a human donor who had recovered from COVID-19.

This rearrangement joins TRBV28 to TRBJ2-5, with D possibly called TRBD1 or TRBD2 (6 bases each). This CDR3 is built from 16 residues. Trimming left V 6 bases short and J 2 bases short, with 19 bases between. Germline V gene data show CDR1 as MDHEN and CDR2 as SYDVKM. The CDR3 DNA is TGTGCCAGCAGAATAGGCGGGACATCAAGACAAGAGACCCAGTACTTC. It codes for CASRIGGTSRQETQYF.

This sequence joins TRBV15 and TRBJ2-6; D is unresolved. Trimming pared 1 base from V and 2 bases from J, leaving 9 bases between. Germline CDR1 and CDR2: LNHNV and YYDKDF (reference sequence). This CDR3 has 16 residues. This CDR3 is CATSRVREPGANVLTF. CDR3 in DNA: TGTGCCACCAGCAGAGTTAGGGAACCTGGGGCCAACGTCCTGACTTTC.

The CDR3 DNA follows: TGCGCCAGCAGCCAAGATATAGTAGAAGGACCCACCCTCGAAGCTTACTTC. Translating it yields CASSQDIVEGPTLEAYF. The J gene is TRBJ2-7, the V gene TRBV4-1; D is unresolved. Trimming shortened V by 0 bases and J by 13 bases, and 28 bases separated the two germline ends. There are 17 residues in the CDR3. CDR1 and CDR2 from the germline V gene are MGHRA and YSYEKL.

V usage is TRBV14 and J usage is TRBJ1-2, with unresolved D. Germline V gene sequence: CDR1 SGHDN, CDR2 FVKESK. The V gene lost 2 bases and the J gene lost 8 bases, with 18 bases spanning the gap. The CDR3 length is 15 residues. The CDR3 nucleotides are TGTGCCAGCAGCCAACCGCCAGTTTCCCTTGTCGGCTACACCTTC. It is translated as CASSQPPVSLVGYTF.

This clone was detected only a few times. The rearrangement joins TRBV14 to TRBJ2-1, with D possibly TRBD1 on 5 matching bases. V was shortened by 2 bases and J by 12 bases, with 17 bases between the two germline ends. There are 14 residues in the CDR3. Germline values: CDR1 SGHDN, CDR2 FVKESK. CDR3 in DNA: TGTGCCAGCAGCCAAACGGGCCTTGGGGCTGGGCAGTTCTTC. Protein: CASSQTGLGAGQFF.

This rearrangement joins TRBV5-4 to TRBJ1-6; no clear D gene. The V gene's germline CDR1 is SGHNT and CDR2 YYREEE (reference sequence). Trimming stripped 4 bases from V and 2 bases from J, with 13 bases between. The CDR3 extends over 16 amino acids. The CDR3 region is CASSPRGLAYNSPLHF. The CDR3 DNA sequence: TGTGCCAGCAGCCCTAGAGGGTTGGCCTATAATTCACCCCTCCACTTT.

CDR3 sequence: CASSDSRSGNTIYF. The CDR3 DNA reads TGTGCCAGCAGTGACAGCCGGTCTGGAAACACCATATATTTT. The rearrangement links TRBV2 to TRBJ1-3; no clear D gene. Trimming took off 3 bases at V and 1 base at J, with 7 bases between the two ends. CDR3 size: 14 residues. The germline CDR1 and CDR2 sequences are SNHLY and FYNNEI. Filled out from reference TRBV2 and TRBJ1-3, the complete variable domain reads EPEVTQTPSHQVTQMGQEVILRCVPISNHLYFYWYRQILGQKVEFLVSFYNNEISEKSEIFDDQFSVERPDGSNFTLKIRSTKLEDSAMYFCASSDSRSGNTIYFGEGSWLTVV.

The chain links TRBV19 to TRBJ1-5; the D is unclear. V was pared by 7 bases and J by 6 bases, with 22 bases between. This CDR3 region has 16 residues. The germline CDR1 and CDR2 sequences are LNHDA and SQIVND (reference sequence). The CDR3 spells CASISNQVVTLQPQHF. The CDR3 DNA reads TGTGCCAGTATCTCGAACCAGGTCGTCACCCTTCAGCCCCAGCATTTT.

The chain combines TRBV11-2 with TRBJ1-2, with 7 bases aligning to TRBD1. Germline values: CDR1 SGHAT, CDR2 FQNNGV. The CDR3 runs 15 residues. Unmatched junction bases numbered 4, after V lost 3 bases and J lost 0 bases. The CDR3 bases are TGTGCCAGCAGCTTCCGGGACAGCTCTAACTATGGCTACACCTTC. Its protein product is CASSFRDSSNYGYTF.

The chain joins TRBV19 to TRBJ1-5; 8 nucleotides align to TRBD1. CDR1 LNHDA and CDR2 SQIVND come from the germline V gene (reference sequence). Germline trimming cut 4 bases from V and 4 bases from J; bases unmatched to any gene: 6. The CDR3 contains 15 residues. CDR3 amino acids: CASSRVTGENQPQHF. CDR3 in DNA: TGTGCCAGTAGTAGGGTGACAGGGGAAAATCAGCCCCAGCATTTT.

The J gene is TRBJ1-1, the V gene TRBV19; a weak D match, TRBD1 (6 bases). CDR3 size: 13 residues. The germline gives CDR1 LNHDA, CDR2 SQIVND (reference sequence). V lost 3 bases and J 10 bases, leaving 15 bases between the germline ends. Written as DNA, the CDR3 is TGTGCCAGTAGTATCGAGCTTGGGGGGCGAGCTTTCTTT. Translating it yields CASSIELGGRAFF.

The rearrangement joins TRBV29-1 to TRBJ1-1; 7 bases line up with TRBD1. Germline CDR1 and CDR2: SQVTM and ANQGSEA. The CDR3 loop spans 13 amino acids. Germline trimming cut 6 bases from V and 0 bases from J; bases unmatched to any gene: 4. CDR3 residues: CSVAGGLNTEAFF. The CDR3 DNA reads as TGCAGCGTAGCAGGGGGTCTGAACACTGAAGCTTTCTTT.

The chain uses TRBV9 and TRBJ1-2, with 9 bases lining up with TRBD1. CDR1 and CDR2 (germline): SGDLS, YYNGEE. With 3 bases clipped from V and 8 bases from J, the junction kept 20 bases outside the gene matches. This CDR3 is built from 18 residues. In DNA form, the CDR3 reads TGTGCCAGCAGCGCCCCGGACAGGGGAATGAGGGTCGCAGGCGGCTACACCTTC. Protein sequence: CASSAPDRGMRVAGGYTF.

The J gene is TRBJ2-1, the V gene TRBV29-1, with 7 bases aligning to TRBD2. Unmatched junction bases numbered 10, after V lost 3 bases and J lost 5 bases. The CDR3 sequence is 15 residues long. Germline-derived CDR1 and CDR2 are SQVTM and ANQGSEA. CDR3 DNA: TGCAGCGTTGACCTCATGGGGGGGGTAAACAATGAGCAGTTCTTC. As protein: CSVDLMGGVNNEQFF.

The genes are TRBV5-6 and TRBJ1-1; D unclear. This CDR3 has 14 amino acids. Germline values: CDR1 SGHDT, CDR2 YYEEEE. Trimming removed 0 bases from V and 1 base from J, with 7 bases in between. CDR3 region: CASSLVSGNTEAFF. The CDR3 DNA follows: TGTGCCAGCAGCTTGGTGTCAGGGAACACTGAAGCTTTCTTT.

This clone appeared a single time. For the CDR3, the DNA is TGTGCCAGCAGCTTATGGGGTGAGGGCCTGACTTTC. Protein product: CASSLWGEGLTF. V is TRBV7-3 and J is TRBJ2-6; a weak D match, TRBD2 (5 bases). The CDR3 runs 12 residues. Germline CDR1 and CDR2: SGHTA and FQGTGA. Trimming took 2 bases from V and 15 from J, leaving 11 bases between them.